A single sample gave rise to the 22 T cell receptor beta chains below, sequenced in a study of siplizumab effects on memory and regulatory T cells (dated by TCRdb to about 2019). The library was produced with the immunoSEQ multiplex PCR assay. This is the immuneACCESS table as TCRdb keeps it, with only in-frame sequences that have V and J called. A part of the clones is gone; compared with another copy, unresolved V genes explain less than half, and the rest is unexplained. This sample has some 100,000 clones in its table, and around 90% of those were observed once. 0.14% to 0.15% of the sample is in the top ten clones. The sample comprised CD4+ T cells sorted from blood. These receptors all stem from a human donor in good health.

CDR3 bases: TGTGCCAGCTCACCGTCTCCAGGGGGCGAGGTTTCACCCCTCCACTTT. Translation gives CASSPSPGGEVSPLHF. The chain has TRBV18 and TRBJ1-6; 8 bases are a match to TRBD1. The germline V gene encodes CDR1 KGHSH and CDR2 LQKENI. The CDR3 contains 16 residues. Losses at the gene ends were 3 bases for V and 9 bases for J; bases not matched to a gene: 10.

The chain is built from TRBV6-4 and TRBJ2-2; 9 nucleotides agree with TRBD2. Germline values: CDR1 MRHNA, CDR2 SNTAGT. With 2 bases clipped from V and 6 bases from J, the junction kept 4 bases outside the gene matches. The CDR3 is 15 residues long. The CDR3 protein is CASSDGASGAGELFF. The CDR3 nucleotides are TGTGCCAGCAGTGACGGGGCTAGCGGGGCCGGGGAGCTGTTTTTT.

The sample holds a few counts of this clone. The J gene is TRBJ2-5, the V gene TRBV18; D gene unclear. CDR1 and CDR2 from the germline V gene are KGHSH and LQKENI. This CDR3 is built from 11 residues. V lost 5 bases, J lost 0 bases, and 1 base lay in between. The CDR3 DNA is TGTGCCAGCTCAAACCAAGAGACCCAGTACTTC. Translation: CASSNQETQYF.

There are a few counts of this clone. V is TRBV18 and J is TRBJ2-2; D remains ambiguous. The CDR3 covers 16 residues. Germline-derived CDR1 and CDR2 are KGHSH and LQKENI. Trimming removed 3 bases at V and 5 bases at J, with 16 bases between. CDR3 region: CASSPPNAQSTGELFF. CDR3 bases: TGTGCCAGCTCACCCCCAAACGCCCAGTCGACCGGGGAGCTGTTTTTT.

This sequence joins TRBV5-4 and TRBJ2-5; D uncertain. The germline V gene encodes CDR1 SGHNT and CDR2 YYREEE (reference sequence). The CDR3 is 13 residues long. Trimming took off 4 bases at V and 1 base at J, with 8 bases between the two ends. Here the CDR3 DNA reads TGTGCCAGCAGCCTCGTAGGCCAAGAGACCCAGTACTTC. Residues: CASSLVGQETQYF.

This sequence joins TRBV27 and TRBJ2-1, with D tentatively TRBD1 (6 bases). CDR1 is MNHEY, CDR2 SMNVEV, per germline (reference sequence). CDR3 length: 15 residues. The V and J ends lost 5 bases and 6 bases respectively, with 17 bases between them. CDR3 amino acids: CASSPIPVRGNEQFF. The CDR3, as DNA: TGTGCCAGCAGTCCCATCCCCGTCAGGGGCAATGAGCAGTTCTTC.

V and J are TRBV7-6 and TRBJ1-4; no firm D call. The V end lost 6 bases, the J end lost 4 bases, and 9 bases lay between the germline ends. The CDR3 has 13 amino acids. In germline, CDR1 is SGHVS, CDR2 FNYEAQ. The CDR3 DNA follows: TGTGCCAGCAGTGTCTGGTTTAATGAAAAACTGTTTTTT. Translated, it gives CASSVWFNEKLFF.

The CDR3 sequence is CASSRQGLPGELFF. The CDR3 nucleotides read TGTGCCAGCAGCCGACAGGGGTTGCCCGGGGAGCTGTTTTTT. J is TRBJ2-2 and V is TRBV7-9, with TRBD1 matching 8 bases. The CDR3 length is 14 residues. Germline lookup yields CDR1 SEHNR and CDR2 FQNEAQ (reference sequence). The junction had 5 bases not matched to a gene; V was cut back by 5 bases and J by 6 bases.

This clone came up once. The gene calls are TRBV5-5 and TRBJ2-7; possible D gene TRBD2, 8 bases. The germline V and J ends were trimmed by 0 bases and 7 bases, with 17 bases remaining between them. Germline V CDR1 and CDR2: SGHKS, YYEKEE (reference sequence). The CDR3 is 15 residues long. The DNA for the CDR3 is TGTGCCAGCAGCTTGGTTCGGGAGGGGGCTGGGGAGCAGTACTTC. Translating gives CASSLVREGAGEQYF.

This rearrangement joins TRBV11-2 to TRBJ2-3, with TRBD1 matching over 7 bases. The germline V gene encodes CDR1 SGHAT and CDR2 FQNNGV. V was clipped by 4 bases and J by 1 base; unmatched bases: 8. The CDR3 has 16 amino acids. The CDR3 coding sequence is TGTGCCAGCAGCTCATTAGGGGGCAGGGGCACAGATACGCAGTATTTT. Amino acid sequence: CASSSLGGRGTDTQYF. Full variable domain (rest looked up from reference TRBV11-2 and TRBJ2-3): EAGVAQSPRYKIIEKRQSVAFWCNPISGHATLYWYQQILGQGPKLLIQFQNNGVVDDSQLPKDRFSAERLKGVDSTLKIQPAKLEDSAVYLCASSSLGGRGTDTQYFGPGTRLTVL.

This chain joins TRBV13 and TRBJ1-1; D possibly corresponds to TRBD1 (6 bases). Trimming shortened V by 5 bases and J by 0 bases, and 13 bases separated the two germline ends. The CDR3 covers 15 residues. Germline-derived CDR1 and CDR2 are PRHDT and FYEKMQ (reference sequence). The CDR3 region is CASSNTGLVNTEAFF. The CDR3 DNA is TGTGCCAGCAGCAACACAGGGTTGGTGAACACTGAAGCTTTCTTT.

CDR3 nucleotides: TGTGCCAGCAGCTTAGACTCTGAAGCTTTCTTT. Translating gives CASSLDSEAFF. The rearrangement links TRBV11-2 to TRBJ1-1; no clear D gene. V was pared by 0 bases and J by 6 bases, with 2 bases between. The CDR3 has 11 residues. Germline V gene sequence: CDR1 SGHAT, CDR2 FQNNGV.

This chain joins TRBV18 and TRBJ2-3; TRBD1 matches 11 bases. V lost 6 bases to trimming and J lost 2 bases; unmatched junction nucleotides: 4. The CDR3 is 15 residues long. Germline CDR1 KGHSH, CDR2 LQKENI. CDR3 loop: CASSPGQGDTDTQYF. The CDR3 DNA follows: TGTGCCAGCTCGCCGGGACAGGGGGACACAGATACGCAGTATTTT.

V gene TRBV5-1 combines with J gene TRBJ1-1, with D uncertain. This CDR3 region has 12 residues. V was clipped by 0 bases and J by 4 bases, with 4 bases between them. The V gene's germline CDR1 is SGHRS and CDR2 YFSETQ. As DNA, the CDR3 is TGCGCCAGCAGCTTGGATCTCACTGAAGCTTTCTTT. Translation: CASSLDLTEAFF.

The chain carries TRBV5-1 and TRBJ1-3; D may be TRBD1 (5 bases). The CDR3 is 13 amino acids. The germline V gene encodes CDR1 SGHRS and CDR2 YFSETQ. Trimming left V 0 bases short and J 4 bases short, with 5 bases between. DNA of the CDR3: TGCGCCAGCAGCTTGGACAGGGGAAACACCATATATTTT. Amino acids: CASSLDRGNTIYF.

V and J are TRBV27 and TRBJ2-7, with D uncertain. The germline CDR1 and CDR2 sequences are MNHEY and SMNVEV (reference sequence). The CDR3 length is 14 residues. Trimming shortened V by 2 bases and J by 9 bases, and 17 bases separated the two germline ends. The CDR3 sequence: CASSLISPRALQYF. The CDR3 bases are TGTGCCAGCAGTTTAATCAGTCCCCGAGCGTTGCAGTACTTC.

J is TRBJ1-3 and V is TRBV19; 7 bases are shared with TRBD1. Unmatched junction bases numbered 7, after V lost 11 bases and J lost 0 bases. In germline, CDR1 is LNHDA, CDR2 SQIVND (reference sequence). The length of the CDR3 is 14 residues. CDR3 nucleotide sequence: TGTGCCCCCCCGGGACAGTTCTCTGGAAACACCATATATTTT. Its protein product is CAPPGQFSGNTIYF.

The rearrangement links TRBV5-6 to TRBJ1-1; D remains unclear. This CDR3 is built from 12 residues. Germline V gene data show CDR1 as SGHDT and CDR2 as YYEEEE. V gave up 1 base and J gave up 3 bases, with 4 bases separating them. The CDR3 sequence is CASSLTDTEAFF. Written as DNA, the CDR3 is TGTGCCAGCAGCTTGACAGACACTGAAGCTTTCTTT. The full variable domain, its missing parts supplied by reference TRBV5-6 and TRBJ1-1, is DAGVTQSPTHLIKTRGQQVTLRCSPKSGHDTVSWYQQALGQGPQFIFQYYEEEERQRGNFPDRFSGHQFPNYSSELNVNALLLGDSALYLCASSLTDTEAFFGQGTRLTVV.

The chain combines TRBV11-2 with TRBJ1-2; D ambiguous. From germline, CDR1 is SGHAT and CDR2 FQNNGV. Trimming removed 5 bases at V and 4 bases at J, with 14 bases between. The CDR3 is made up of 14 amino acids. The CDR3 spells CASSLPPMAYGYTF. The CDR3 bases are TGTGCCAGCAGCCTCCCTCCCATGGCCTATGGCTACACCTTC.

CDR3 amino acids: CASSPGGAPAIDTQYF. CDR3 DNA: TGTGCCAGCAGCCCCGGGGGGGCGCCGGCCATCGATACGCAGTATTTT. The chain links TRBV7-9 to TRBJ2-3; 8 bases fit TRBD2. The CDR3 covers 16 residues. Germline trimming cut 5 bases from V and 6 bases from J; bases unmatched to any gene: 13. Germline V gene data show CDR1 as SEHNR and CDR2 as FQNEAQ (reference sequence).

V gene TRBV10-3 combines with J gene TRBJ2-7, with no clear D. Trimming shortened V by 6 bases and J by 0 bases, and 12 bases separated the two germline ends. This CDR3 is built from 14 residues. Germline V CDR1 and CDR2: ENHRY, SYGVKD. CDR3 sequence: CAISLDANSYEQYF. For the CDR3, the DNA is TGTGCCATCAGCTTGGACGCCAACTCCTACGAGCAGTACTTC.

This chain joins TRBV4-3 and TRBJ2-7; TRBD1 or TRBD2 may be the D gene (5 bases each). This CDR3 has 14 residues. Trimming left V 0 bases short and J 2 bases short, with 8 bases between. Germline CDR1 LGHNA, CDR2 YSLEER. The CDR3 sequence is CASSQERGPYEQYF. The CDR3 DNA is TGCGCCAGCAGCCAAGAGAGGGGCCCCTACGAGCAGTACTTC.